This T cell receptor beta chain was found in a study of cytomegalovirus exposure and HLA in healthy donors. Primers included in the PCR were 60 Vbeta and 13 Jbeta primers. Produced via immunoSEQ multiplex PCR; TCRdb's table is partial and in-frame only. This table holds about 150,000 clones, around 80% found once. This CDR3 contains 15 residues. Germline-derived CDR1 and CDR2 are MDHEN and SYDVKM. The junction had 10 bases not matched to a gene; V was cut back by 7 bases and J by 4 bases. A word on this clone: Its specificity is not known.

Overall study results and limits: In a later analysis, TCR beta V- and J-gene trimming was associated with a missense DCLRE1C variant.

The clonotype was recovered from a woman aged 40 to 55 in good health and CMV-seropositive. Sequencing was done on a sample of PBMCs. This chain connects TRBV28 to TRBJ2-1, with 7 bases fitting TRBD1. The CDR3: CASIPTGALYNEQFF. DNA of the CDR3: TGTGCCAGCATTCCCACAGGGGCCTTATACAATGAGCAGTTCTTC.